The 26 T cell receptor beta chains in this list originate from one sample, sequenced in a study of shared T cell receptors in the human thymus. Measured with immunoSEQ multiplex PCR; TCRdb has only the in-frame clones, and not every one. The sample holds just under 550,000 clones, 75% to 80% seen once. This sample was shared with a second study, whose subject was human thymus T cells.

The sequenced material came from thymocytes. These TCRs come from a boy under two years old with a congenital heart defect.

The V and J genes are TRBV4-2 and TRBJ2-1, with 9 bases lining up with TRBD2. The CDR3 loop spans 20 amino acids. Germline loops: CDR1 LGHNA, CDR2 YNFKEQ. Germline trimming cut 3 bases from V and 0 bases from J; bases unmatched to any gene: 15. The CDR3 bases are TGTGCCAGCAGCCACGCCGGGACTAGCAGCCCAGACAGCTCCTACAATGAGCAGTTCTTC. This sequence encodes CASSHAGTSSPDSSYNEQFF.

The J gene is TRBJ2-1, the V gene TRBV4-3; no clear D. The CDR3 extends over 15 amino acids. Germline V gives CDR1 LGHNA, CDR2 YSLEER. Trimming removed 1 base from V and 4 bases from J, with 11 bases in between. CDR3 DNA: TGCGCCAGCAGCCAAGGGAGTTACCGATACAATGAGCAGTTCTTC. As protein: CASSQGSYRYNEQFF.

The chain is built from TRBV29-1 and TRBJ2-3, with 10 bases lining up with TRBD2. Looked up from germline, CDR1 is SQVTM and CDR2 is ANQGSEA. V dropped 0 bases and J dropped 0; count of bases not matched to a gene: 6. The CDR3 loop spans 17 amino acids. The CDR3 loop is CSVEERLAGRSTDTQYF. The CDR3 coding sequence is TGCAGCGTTGAAGAACGACTAGCGGGCAGAAGCACAGATACGCAGTATTTT.

The chain links TRBV30 to TRBJ1-3; D remains unclear. Trimming removed 0 bases from V and 0 bases from J, with 15 bases in between. Germline CDR1 is GTSNPN and CDR2 is SVGIG (reference sequence). This CDR3 contains 17 residues. CDR3 in amino acids: CAWSVLRTEPSGNTIYF. The CDR3 region has the DNA TGTGCCTGGAGTGTCCTCCGGACTGAGCCCTCTGGAAACACCATATATTTT.

The chain uses TRBV28 and TRBJ2-7; possibly TRBD1 for D (5 bases). V was cut by 5 bases and J by 6 bases, with 17 bases left in between. CDR1 is MDHEN, CDR2 SYDVKM, per germline. The CDR3 runs 14 residues. In nucleotides, the CDR3 is TGTGCCAGCAGTACCGGTAGGGGTGTCAGCGAGCAGTACTTC. This encodes CASSTGRGVSEQYF.

The genes are TRBV5-6 and TRBJ2-1; tentative D call: TRBD2 (6 bases). CDR1 and CDR2 from the germline V gene are SGHDT and YYEEEE. The CDR3 loop spans 15 amino acids. V lost 4 bases to trimming and J lost 2 bases, with 13 bases between them. DNA of the CDR3: TGTGCCAGCAGCGTTCGGGACTGTGCCTACAATGAGCAGTTCTTC. Its protein is CASSVRDCAYNEQFF.

This rearrangement joins TRBV29-1 to TRBJ2-2, with 7 bases matching TRBD2. CDR1 SQVTM and CDR2 ANQGSEA come from the germline V gene. Germline trimming cut 1 base from V and 4 bases from J; bases unmatched to any gene: 9. The CDR3 runs 16 residues. The CDR3 reads CSVEGGGPEGTGELFF. The CDR3 nucleotides are TGCAGCGTTGAAGGGGGAGGGCCCGAGGGCACCGGGGAGCTGTTTTTT.

The chain links TRBV27 to TRBJ2-7; perhaps TRBD1 as D (5 bases). V lost 5 bases and J 12 bases, leaving 14 bases between the germline ends. There are 11 residues in the CDR3. Germline V gene data show CDR1 as MNHEY and CDR2 as SMNVEV (reference sequence). The CDR3 DNA reads TGTGCCAGCAGTCTCCAGGGTTGGCTGTACTTC. Its translation: CASSLQGWLYF.

This clone occurred a few times. The chain combines TRBV28 with TRBJ2-7; the match to TRBD1 covers 9 bases. This CDR3 is 15 amino acids long. Germline V gene data show CDR1 as MDHEN and CDR2 as SYDVKM. Trimming removed 3 bases from V and 6 bases from J; junction bases left unmatched: 9. CDR3 in amino acids: CASSFPGTGRLEQYF. CDR3 DNA: TGTGCCAGCAGTTTTCCCGGGACAGGGCGACTCGAGCAGTACTTC.

This clone was detected only once. V gene TRBV11-3 combines with J gene TRBJ2-3; 8 bases are a match to TRBD2. With V trimmed by 1 base and J by 2 bases, 11 bases remained unmatched. The CDR3 contains 18 residues. The germline CDR1 and CDR2 sequences are SGHNT and YENEEA. CDR3 in amino acids: CASSLGDLAGPFTDTQYF. The CDR3 region has the DNA TGTGCCAGCAGCTTAGGGGACTTAGCGGGACCTTTCACAGATACGCAGTATTTT.

J is TRBJ2-1 and V is TRBV5-6; TRBD2 matches at 10 bases. V shed 6 bases and J 9 bases; nucleotides not matched to a gene: 15. Germline loops: CDR1 SGHDT, CDR2 YYEEEE. The CDR3 is made up of 16 amino acids. CDR3 bases: TGTGCCAGCACCCCCCCCCTAGCGGGAGAGAATTTTGAGCAGTTCTTC. The encoded protein is CASTPPLAGENFEQFF.

The chain recombines TRBV4-3 with TRBJ2-3; D perhaps matches TRBD2 (6 bases). Germline assignment: CDR1 LGHNA and CDR2 YSLEER. V was cut by 0 bases and J by 1 base, with 11 bases left in between. The CDR3 totals 16 residues. The CDR3 DNA follows: TGCGCCAGCAGCCAAGATGGGCGGAGGGGCACAGATACGCAGTATTTT. Amino acids: CASSQDGRRGTDTQYF.

The chain employs TRBV7-2 and TRBJ2-3; 9 bases map to TRBD2. CDR1 is SGHTA and CDR2 is FQGNSA in the germline V gene. The V segment lost 1 base and the J segment 5 bases; nucleotides outside the gene matches: 7. The length of the CDR3 is 16 residues. The CDR3, as DNA: TGTGCCAGCAGCTTAGAGGTAGCGGGAGTGGTAGATACGCAGTATTTT. Its translation: CASSLEVAGVVDTQYF.

This clone was detected once. This chain connects TRBV6-4 to TRBJ1-2; no definite D call. The V gene lost 0 bases and the J gene lost 8 bases, with 19 bases spanning the gap. The CDR3 extends over 16 amino acids. Germline V gene sequence: CDR1 MRHNA, CDR2 SNTAGT. The CDR3 sequence: CASSDSSRWASRGYTF. Written as DNA, the CDR3 is TGTGCCAGCAGTGACTCTTCACGGTGGGCCTCTCGGGGCTACACCTTC.

This clone appeared once. This chain's CDR3 is CASSSAPGTGNTEAFF. DNA of the CDR3: TGTGCCAGCAGTTCGGCCCCCGGGACAGGCAACACTGAAGCTTTCTTT. This chain links TRBV6-6 with TRBJ1-1, with TRBD1 matching 8 bases. The V gene's germline CDR1 is MNHNY and CDR2 SVGAGI (reference sequence). The CDR3 has 16 residues. The junction had 9 bases not matched to a gene; V was cut back by 4 bases and J by 2 bases.

The chain employs TRBV4-2 and TRBJ2-3; a weak D match, TRBD2 (6 bases). V lost 0 bases, J lost 2 bases, and 12 bases lay in between. The germline V gene encodes CDR1 LGHNA and CDR2 YNFKEQ. The CDR3 is 16 amino acids. The CDR3, as DNA: TGTGCCAGCAGCCAAGAGGCTAGCGCTAACACAGATACGCAGTATTTT. Amino acid sequence: CASSQEASANTDTQYF.

The J gene is TRBJ2-3, the V gene TRBV6-5, with 10 bases lining up with TRBD2. This CDR3 is built from 16 residues. Unmatched junction bases numbered 4, after V lost 4 bases and J lost 0 bases. Germline loops: CDR1 MNHEY, CDR2 SVGAGI. CDR3 in amino acids: CASSSLAGPSTDTQYF. The CDR3 region has the DNA TGTGCCAGCAGTTCACTAGCGGGGCCTAGCACAGATACGCAGTATTTT.

The chain carries TRBV30 and TRBJ2-3; perhaps TRBD2 as D (6 bases). Germline lookup yields CDR1 GTSNPN and CDR2 SVGIG (reference sequence). This CDR3 spans 13 amino acids. Trimming pared 0 bases from V and 6 bases from J, leaving 10 bases between. The DNA for the CDR3 is TGTGCCTGGAGTGTACCCAGCGGGGATACGCAGTATTTT. It specifies CAWSVPSGDTQYF.

The chain links TRBV7-7 to TRBJ2-7; 7 nucleotides match TRBD1. The ends lost 5 bases at V and 4 bases at J; junction bases unmatched: 8. The germline V gene has CDR1 SSHAT and CDR2 FNYEAQ (reference sequence). The length of the CDR3 is 14 residues. CDR3 bases: TGTGCCAGCAGCCATTCGGGACAGCTTTACGAGCAGTACTTC. Amino acid sequence: CASSHSGQLYEQYF. Full variable domain (rest looked up from reference TRBV7-7 and TRBJ2-7): GAGVSQSPRYKVTKRGQDVTLRCDPISSHATLYWYQQALGQGPEFLTYFNYEAQPDKSGLPSDRFSAERPEGSISTLTIQRTEQRDSAMYRCASSHSGQLYEQYFGPGTRLTVT.

The V gene is TRBV7-8, the J gene TRBJ1-5, with 7 positions matching TRBD1. There are 15 residues in the CDR3. The V gene's germline CDR1 is SGHVS and CDR2 FQNEAQ. The junction had 4 bases not matched to a gene; V was cut back by 5 bases and J by 0 bases. CDR3 sequence reads: CASSRGTDSNQPQHF. The CDR3 nucleotides read TGTGCCAGCAGCCGGGGGACAGATAGCAATCAGCCCCAGCATTTT.

This chain uses TRBV5-1 with TRBJ2-7; TRBD1 agrees at 7 bases. With 1 base clipped from V and 0 bases from J, the junction kept 1 base outside the gene matches. The CDR3 consists of 14 residues. Germline-derived CDR1 and CDR2 are SGHRS and YFSETQ. CDR3 residues: CASSLRDSSYEQYF. The CDR3 coding sequence is TGCGCCAGCAGCTTGCGGGACAGCTCCTACGAGCAGTACTTC.

The chain uses TRBV4-3 and TRBJ2-2; 10 nucleotides match TRBD2. CDR1 and CDR2 from the germline V gene are LGHNA and YSLEER. This CDR3 has 21 residues. Trimming removed 0 bases from V and 1 base from J; junction bases left unmatched: 14. The CDR3 sequence: CASSQEGSGSGRRWNTGELFF. The CDR3 DNA sequence: TGCGCCAGCAGCCAAGAGGGGTCTGGTAGCGGGAGGCGTTGGAACACCGGGGAGCTGTTTTTT.

The V gene is TRBV2, the J gene TRBJ2-3; a weak D match, TRBD2 (6 bases). The V gene's germline CDR1 is SNHLY and CDR2 FYNNEI. The CDR3 has 12 residues. Trimming cost V 6 bases and J 10 bases, with 14 bases left between them. The CDR3 spells CASSVRLEAQYF. DNA for the CDR3: TGTGCCAGCAGCGTCCGACTAGAGGCGCAGTATTTT.

The rearrangement joins TRBV4-3 to TRBJ2-1; 8 bases line up with TRBD2. The ends lost 5 bases at V and 8 bases at J; junction bases unmatched: 14. Germline loops: CDR1 LGHNA, CDR2 YSLEER. There are 16 residues in the CDR3. The CDR3 DNA sequence: TGCGCCAGCAGCGGCCGAGGGGAGCGGGAGCTCGATGAGCAGTTCTTC. As protein: CASSGRGERELDEQFF.

This rearrangement joins TRBV7-8 to TRBJ2-5; 11 bases map to TRBD2. V lost 5 bases and J lost 3; bases outside the gene matches: 5. CDR1 and CDR2 from the germline V gene are SGHVS and FQNEAQ. This CDR3 contains 15 residues. The CDR3 is CASSPLAGGEETQYF. The CDR3 DNA sequence: TGTGCCAGCAGCCCTTTAGCGGGAGGGGAAGAGACCCAGTACTTC.

V and J are TRBV27 and TRBJ2-3; TRBD2 matches 10 bases. In germline, CDR1 is MNHEY, CDR2 SMNVEV (reference sequence). V lost 5 bases, J lost 1 base, and 9 bases stayed unmatched. This CDR3 is 17 amino acids long. CDR3 nucleotides: TGTGCCAGCAGTCCGGGTAGAGCGGGAGGGGGCACAGATACGCAGTATTTT. This sequence encodes CASSPGRAGGGTDTQYF.